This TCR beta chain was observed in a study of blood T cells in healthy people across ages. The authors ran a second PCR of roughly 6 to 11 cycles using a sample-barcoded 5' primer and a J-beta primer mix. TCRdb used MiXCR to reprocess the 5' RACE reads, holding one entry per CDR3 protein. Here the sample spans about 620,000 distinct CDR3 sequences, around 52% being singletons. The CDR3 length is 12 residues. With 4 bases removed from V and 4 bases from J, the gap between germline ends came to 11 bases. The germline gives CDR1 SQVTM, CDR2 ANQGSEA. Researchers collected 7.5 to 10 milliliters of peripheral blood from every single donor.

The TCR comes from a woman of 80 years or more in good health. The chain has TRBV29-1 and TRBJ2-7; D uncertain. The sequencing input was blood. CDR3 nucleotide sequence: TGCAGCGTTGCCCGGGTTGGGTACGAGCAGTACTTC. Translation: CSVARVGYEQYF.